The following is a TCR beta chain sequence with its context. Its matching antigen is unknown. Sequencing used immunoSEQ multiplex PCR; TCRdb keeps in-frame clones, though not all of them. In the table there are tens of thousands of clones, around 94% of which are singletons. This record comes from a study of brain T cells in children with intractable seizures. Notes on the study in general: Patients' HCMV serostatus was unknown; virus specificity rests on CDR3 similarity alone.

Trimming removed 0 bases from V and 0 bases from J, with 9 bases in between. CDR1 SGHNT and CDR2 YYREEE come from the germline V gene (reference sequence). The CDR3 loop spans 15 amino acids. Sequencing was limited to surgery cases with top T cell transcript signatures in brain tissue. At least one anti-epileptic drug was given before surgery. V is TRBV5-4 and J is TRBJ1-2, with a possible D match to TRBD1 (5 bases). The receptor comes from a boy between 10 and 17 years old with focal cortical dysplasia and intractable seizures. This specimen consisted of peripheral blood, obtained at surgery. The DNA of the CDR3 is TGTGCCAGCAGCTTGGGAAGGGGAGCTAACTATGGCTACACCTTC. It yields the protein CASSLGRGANYGYTF. Looking up the rest from reference TRBV5-4 and TRBJ1-2 gives the full variable domain: ETGVTQSPTHLIKTRGQQVTLRCSSQSGHNTVSWYQQALGQGPQFIFQYYREEENGRGNFPPRFSGLQFPNYSSELNVNALELDDSALYLCASSLGRGANYGYTFGSGTRLTVV.